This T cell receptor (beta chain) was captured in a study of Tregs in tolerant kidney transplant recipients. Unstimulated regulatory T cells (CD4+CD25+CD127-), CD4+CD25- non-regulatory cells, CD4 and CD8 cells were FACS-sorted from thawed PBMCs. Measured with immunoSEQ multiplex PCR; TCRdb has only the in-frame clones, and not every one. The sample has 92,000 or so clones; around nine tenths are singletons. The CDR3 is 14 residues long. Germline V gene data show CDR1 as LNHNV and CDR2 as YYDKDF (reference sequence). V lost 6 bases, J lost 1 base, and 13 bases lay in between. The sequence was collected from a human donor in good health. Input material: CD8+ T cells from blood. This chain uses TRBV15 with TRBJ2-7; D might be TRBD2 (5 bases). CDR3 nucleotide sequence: TGTGCCACCAGGCCTGGGAGCAGGTCCTACGAGCAGTACTTC. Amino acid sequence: CATRPGSRSYEQYF.